This T cell receptor (beta chain) originates from a study of cytomegalovirus exposure and HLA in healthy donors. In germline, CDR1 is MNHEY, CDR2 SMNVEV (reference sequence). Trimming cost V 6 bases and J 4 bases; bases outside gene matches: 6. The CDR3 contains 16 residues. Researchers ran the PCR with 60 Vbeta and 13 Jbeta primers. TCRdb's copy holds only in-frame clones and misses some; the assay was immunoSEQ multiplex PCR. The sample has about 240,000 clones; about three quarters are singletons. The chain has TRBV27 and TRBJ2-1; 13 positions agree with TRBD2. Sequencing used PBMCs. The clonotype was recovered from a boy younger than 18 in good health and CMV-seronegative. The CDR3 spells CASRIGGLAGYNEQFF. The DNA for the CDR3 is TGTGCCAGCAGGATAGGGGGACTAGCGGGATACAATGAGCAGTTCTTC.